The 10 T cell receptor beta chains below all came from one sample that was sequenced in a study of blood T cell repertoires in COVID-19. TCRdb's table, derived via immunoSEQ multiplex PCR, lists solely in-frame clones and lacks some. The table shows approximately 140,000 clones, with 84% occurring only once. Sequenced input: PBMCs or T cells enriched from blood (not recorded which). Receptors originate from a woman aged 50 to 60 who had been exposed to COVID-19.

This CDR3 reads CASSEGQRGGLNEQFF. DNA for the CDR3: TGCGCCAGCAGTGAGGGGCAGCGGGGGGGCTTAAATGAGCAGTTCTTC. V usage is TRBV10-1 and J usage is TRBJ2-1, with TRBD2 matching over 10 bases. Looked up from germline, CDR1 is WNHNN and CDR2 is SYGVQD (reference sequence). CDR3 length: 16 residues. The V gene end was trimmed by 2 bases and the J gene end by 7 bases; junction bases not matched to a gene: 8.

This chain links TRBV9 with TRBJ2-5; 13 positions agree with TRBD2. The CDR3 has 16 amino acids. CDR1 and CDR2 (germline): SGDLS, YYNGEE. J lost 5 bases, V lost 4 bases, and 8 bases had no gene match. The CDR3 sequence: CASSPGLAGVEETQYF. CDR3 nucleotides: TGTGCCAGCAGCCCCGGACTAGCGGGAGTAGAGGAGACCCAGTACTTC.

The chain joins TRBV12-3 or TRBV12-4 to TRBJ1-3; 7 bases align to TRBD1. The CDR3 is 13 residues long. V lost 2 bases and J lost 13; bases outside the gene matches: 8. The CDR3 DNA is TGTGCCAGCAGTTTACGGACAGGCTATGCAATATATTTT. Amino acids: CASSLRTGYAIYF.

This clone was counted between two and nine times. This chain uses TRBV27 with TRBJ1-2; perhaps TRBD1 as D (5 bases). The CDR3 sequence is 15 residues long. The V end lost 5 bases, the J end lost 4 bases, and 17 bases lay between the germline ends. Germline CDR1 MNHEY, CDR2 SMNVEV (reference sequence). CDR3 residues: CASSLGKGRGYGYTF. The CDR3 DNA follows: TGTGCCAGCAGTCTCGGTAAGGGGCGTGGCTATGGCTACACCTTC.

V and J are TRBV5-1 and TRBJ1-2, with 7 bases matching TRBD1. The length of the CDR3 is 16 residues. Germline lookup yields CDR1 SGHRS and CDR2 YFSETQ. V was clipped by 4 bases and J by 4 bases; unmatched bases: 13. In DNA form, the CDR3 reads TGCGCCAGCAGCCCCCCGCAACAGGGGTCCTCCTATGGCTACACCTTC. It codes for CASSPPQQGSSYGYTF.

This clone has a handful of counts. The J gene is TRBJ1-1, the V gene TRBV5-4; 11 bases map to TRBD1. CDR1 is SGHNT, CDR2 YYREEE, per germline (reference sequence). This CDR3 comprises 18 residues. V was pared by 4 bases and J by 2 bases, with 13 bases of the junction left unmatched. The CDR3 is CASSADRGRRSGNTEAFF. DNA for the CDR3: TGTGCCAGCAGCGCGGACAGGGGGCGTAGGTCGGGAAACACTGAAGCTTTCTTT.

V is TRBV3-1 (or the pseudogene TRBV3-2) and J is TRBJ1-1; D not resolved. Trimming removed 0 bases at V and 4 bases at J, with 12 bases between. The CDR3 contains 15 residues. CDR1 is LGHDT, CDR2 YNNKEL, per germline (reference sequence). The CDR3 sequence: CASSQDVGGFTEAFF. The CDR3 coding sequence is TGTGCCAGCAGCCAAGATGTCGGAGGCTTCACTGAAGCTTTCTTT.

The chain has TRBV6-2 or TRBV6-3 and TRBJ2-7; a weak D match, TRBD1 (5 bases). The V gene's germline CDR1 is MNHEY and CDR2 SVGEGT. The CDR3 consists of 11 residues. Trimming shortened V by 5 bases and J by 4 bases, and 6 bases separated the two germline ends. CDR3 sequence reads: CASSDSYEQYF. In DNA form, the CDR3 reads TGTGCCAGCAGTGACAGTTACGAGCAGTACTTC.

This chain joins TRBV19 and TRBJ1-6; 9 bases match TRBD1. Trimming took 7 bases from V and 9 from J; bases not matched to a gene: 10. The CDR3 consists of 15 residues. Per germline, CDR1 LNHDA and CDR2 SQIVND (reference sequence). CDR3 bases: TGTGCCAGTACCCCCACAGGGGGCTCGGGTTCACCCCTCCACTTT. The encoded protein is CASTPTGGSGSPLHF.

CDR3 sequence (DNA): TGTGCCAGCTCTATTACGACTGCTTTCTTT. Its translation: CASSITTAFF. The gene calls are TRBV18 and TRBJ1-1; D unresolved. The V end was cut by 6 bases, the J end by 11 bases, with 10 bases between. CDR3 length equals 10 residues. CDR1 is KGHSH and CDR2 is LQKENI in the germline V gene.